This is a list of T cell receptor beta chains from one sample in a study of sequential checkpoint blockade in melanoma. TCRdb keeps only in-frame clones here, not all; method: immunoSEQ multiplex PCR. The table includes tens of thousands of clones, roughly 80% detected once. The material was CD8+ T cells sorted from blood (inferred from file names), obtained from a patient given nivolumab and ipilimumab in sequence. These receptors all come from a human donor with melanoma. Both conserved end residues are part of each CDR3. D genes are given only for firm matches. Part of the rows lack a size; the others show once, few, many or a class for expanded clones.

clone_size d_call j_call v_call cdr3_nt cdr3_aa
- - TRBJ2-1 TRBV18 TGTGCCAGCTCACCAAGCAGGGGCTTAGGTGATGAGCAGTTCTTC CASSPSRGLGDEQFF
once - TRBJ2-7 TRBV9 TGTGCCAGCAGCGTAGCTGGGACTGGTTACGAGCAGTACTTC CASSVAGTGYEQYF
- - TRBJ2-7 TRBV9 TGTGCCAGCAGCGTCGGGACTTCCACCTACGAGCAGTACTTC CASSVGTSTYEQYF
- - TRBJ1-5 TRBV5-4 TGTGCCAGCAGCTTGTCAGCTAGGGGGTCCCAGCCCCAGCATTTT CASSLSARGSQPQHF
few - TRBJ2-1 TRBV7-9 TGTGCCAGCAGCTTGGAGGGAGAGCAGTTCTTC CASSLEGEQFF
- TRBD1 TRBJ2-5 TRBV5-6 TGTGCCAGCTTGACTGAGCTAGGGGGCGAGGGAGAGACCCAGTACTTC CASLTELGGEGETQYF
few TRBD2 TRBJ2-7 TRBV25-1 TGTGCCAGCAGTGAGGCCGGGGGGGCAGAAGAGCAGTACTTC CASSEAGGAEEQYF
- - TRBJ2-5 TRBV27 TGTGCCAGCAGTTTTGTTGGGCAGGGGGGGACCCAGTACTTC CASSFVGQGGTQYF
- - TRBJ2-2 TRBV27 TGTGCCAGCGAAGACTGGAACACCGGGGAGCTGTTTTTT CASEDWNTGELFF
- - TRBJ1-3 TRBV10-3 TGTGCCATCAGCGGGACACCGCACTCTGGAAACACCATATATTTT CAISGTPHSGNTIYF
- TRBD2 TRBJ2-7 TRBV4-1 TGCGCCAGCAGCCAAGCTAGCGGGAGCGTGGCCTACGAGCAGTACTTC CASSQASGSVAYEQYF
- - TRBJ1-6 TRBV27 TGTGCCAGCAGTTTACAGTTAAGCTCCTATAATTCACCCCTCCACTTT CASSLQLSSYNSPLHF
once - TRBJ1-1 TRBV27 TGTGCCAGCAGTTTATGGGGGGGAGGGAACACTGAAGCTTTCTTT CASSLWGGGNTEAFF
- TRBD2 TRBJ2-7 TRBV4-2 TGTGCCAGCAGCCAAGAGGCGGGGGGGCACTACGAGCAGTACTTC CASSQEAGGHYEQYF
- TRBD1 TRBJ2-7 TRBV9 TGTGCCAGCAGCGTGGGACAGGGGGGACCCTACGAGCAGTACTTC CASSVGQGGPYEQYF
- TRBD2 TRBJ2-5 TRBV5-1 TGCGCCAGCAGCTTCGAGCGGGAGGGCCTTGAGACCCAGTACTTC CASSFEREGLETQYF
- - TRBJ1-5 TRBV7-8 TGTGCCAGCAGCGAGTATAGCAATCAGCCCCAGCATTTT CASSEYSNQPQHF
- TRBD1 TRBJ2-3 TRBV15 TGTGCCACCAGCTACCACGGGACAGGGGGCGCAGATACGCAGTATTTT CATSYHGTGGADTQYF
- TRBD1 TRBJ2-5 TRBV4-1 TGCGCCAGCAGCCAAGCCGGGACAGTGAAAGAGACCCAGTACTTC CASSQAGTVKETQYF
- TRBD2 TRBJ2-3 TRBV7-9 TGTGCCAGCCCCCCCGCCACGGGGGGAACTAGCACAGATACGCAGTATTTT CASPPATGGTSTDTQYF
- TRBD1 TRBJ2-5 TRBV27 TGTGCCAGCAGTTTATGGGGGACAGACCAAGAGACCCAGTACTTC CASSLWGTDQETQYF
- - TRBJ2-7 TRBV7-8 TGTGCCAGCAGCTTAGGGTTTTTCAGGGGGAGGCCCTACGAGCAGTACTTC CASSLGFFRGRPYEQYF
- - TRBJ2-7 TRBV19 TGTGCCAGTAGTATTCCGGCCGCGAAGGGGTACGAGCAGTACTTC CASSIPAAKGYEQYF
once TRBD1 TRBJ2-3 TRBV2 TGTGCCAGCAGTGACACAGGGGTGGATACGCAGTATTTT CASSDTGVDTQYF
- TRBD2 TRBJ2-1 TRBV27 TGTGCCAGCGGCTCACTAGCGGGGAATGAGCAGTTCTTC CASGSLAGNEQFF
once TRBD1 TRBJ1-6 TRBV19 TGTGCCAGTAGTATGGACAGGGGTATCTCACCCCTCCACTTT CASSMDRGISPLHF
- - TRBJ2-1 TRBV27 TGTGCCAGCAGTGCCAGAAGCTCCTACAATGAGCAGTTCTTC CASSARSSYNEQFF
- - TRBJ2-7 TRBV28 TGTGCCAGCAGTGCCACAGGGGCTCTGGGACTGAACGAGCAGTACTTC CASSATGALGLNEQYF
- - TRBJ1-1 TRBV6-5 TGTGCCACCTCGACAGGAGAGAACACTGAAGCTTTCTTT CATSTGENTEAFF